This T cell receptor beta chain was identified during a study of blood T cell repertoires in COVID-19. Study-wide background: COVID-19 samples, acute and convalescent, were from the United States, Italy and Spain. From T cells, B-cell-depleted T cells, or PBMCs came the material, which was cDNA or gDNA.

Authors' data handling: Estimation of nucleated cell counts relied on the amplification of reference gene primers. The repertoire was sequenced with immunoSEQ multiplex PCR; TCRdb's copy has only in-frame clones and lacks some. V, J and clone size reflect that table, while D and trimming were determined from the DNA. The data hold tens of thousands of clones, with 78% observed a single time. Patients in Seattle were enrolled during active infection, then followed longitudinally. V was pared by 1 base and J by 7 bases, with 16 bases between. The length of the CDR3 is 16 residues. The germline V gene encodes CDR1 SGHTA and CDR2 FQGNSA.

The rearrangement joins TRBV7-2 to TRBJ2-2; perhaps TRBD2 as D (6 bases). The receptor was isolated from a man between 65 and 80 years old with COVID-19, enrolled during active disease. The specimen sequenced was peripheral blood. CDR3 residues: CASSLVSGPFFGELFF. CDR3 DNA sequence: TGTGCCAGCAGCTTAGTAAGCGGGCCCTTTTTCGGGGAGCTGTTTTTT.